These 30 T cell receptor beta chains originate from one sample sequenced in a study of shared clonotypes between healthy human individuals. Clones were read by immunoSEQ multiplex PCR, and TCRdb kept only the in-frame ones, dropping some. In the table there are some 510,000 clones, 79% of which are singletons. Sequencing input: PBMCs. These receptors originate from a woman in her forties in good health. Some clones in this sample may be carry-over from other donors' samples.

The chain joins TRBV7-2 to TRBJ2-1, with a possible D match to TRBD2 (5 bases). Germline V gives CDR1 SGHTA, CDR2 FQGNSA. The CDR3 is 16 amino acids. V was shortened by 6 bases and J by 0 bases, with 15 bases between the two germline ends. CDR3 bases: TGTGCCAGCAGTCAACTAGGATTAGACTCCTACAATGAGCAGTTCTTC. This codes for CASSQLGLDSYNEQFF.

The V and J genes are TRBV2 and TRBJ1-6; D not resolved. The CDR3 totals 14 residues. The V end was cut by 2 bases, the J end by 7 bases, with 9 bases between. Looked up from germline, CDR1 is SNHLY and CDR2 is FYNNEI. CDR3 sequence reads: CASSETVLNSPLHF. In DNA, the CDR3 is TGTGCCAGCAGTGAAACAGTTTTGAATTCACCCCTCCACTTT.

This CDR3 is CASSLRLVGETQYF. DNA for the CDR3: TGTGCCAGCAGCTTACGACTAGTGGGGGAGACCCAGTACTTC. This rearrangement joins TRBV5-8 to TRBJ2-5; D perhaps matches TRBD2 (6 bases). The CDR3 loop spans 14 amino acids. Germline V gene lookup returns CDR1 SGHTS and CDR2 YDEGEE. V lost 2 bases and J 5 bases, leaving 13 bases between the germline ends.

The chain has TRBV25-1 and TRBJ2-3; 7 nucleotides agree with TRBD1. Germline assignment: CDR1 MGHDK and CDR2 SYGVNS. This CDR3 spans 13 amino acids. Unmatched junction bases numbered 4, after V lost 8 bases and J lost 2 bases. The CDR3 protein is CASQDRTTDTQYF. The CDR3 DNA reads TGTGCCAGCCAGGACAGGACCACAGATACGCAGTATTTT.

The chain combines TRBV7-2 with TRBJ2-7, with TRBD1 as a possible D gene (7 bases). V lost 3 bases to trimming and J lost 1 base, with 13 bases between them. In germline, CDR1 is SGHTA, CDR2 FQGNSA. The length of the CDR3 is 15 residues. CDR3 bases: TGTGCCAGCAGCTTCCAGGGGGGTGATTCCTACGAGCAGTACTTC. Translating it yields CASSFQGGDSYEQYF.

V is TRBV5-1 and J is TRBJ2-7; TRBD1 aligns across 9 bases. With V trimmed by 4 bases and J by 3 bases, 14 bases remained unmatched. CDR3 length: 17 residues. Germline V CDR1 and CDR2: SGHRS, YFSETQ. The DNA of the CDR3 is TGCGCCAGCAGCCCAATAACTCCGGGACAGGGCTACTACGAGCAGTACTTC. Residues: CASSPITPGQGYYEQYF.

This chain uses TRBV6-6 with TRBJ1-5; D is unclear. This CDR3 has 13 residues. In germline, CDR1 is MNHNY, CDR2 SVGAGI (reference sequence). V lost 2 bases, J lost 10 bases, and 12 bases lay in between. The CDR3: CASSYVADDPQHF. The CDR3 region has the DNA TGTGCCAGCAGTTACGTCGCGGACGATCCCCAGCATTTT.

The chain links TRBV28 to TRBJ2-1; no definite D call. Per germline, CDR1 MDHEN and CDR2 SYDVKM. CDR3 length: 14 amino acids. Trimming shortened V by 7 bases and J by 5 bases, and 15 bases separated the two germline ends. The CDR3 nucleotides read TGTGCCAGCACCTTAGCTTCCACACACAATGAGCAGTTCTTC. Its protein is CASTLASTHNEQFF. Full variable domain (remainder filled in from reference TRBV28 and TRBJ2-1): DVKVTQSSRYLVKRTGEKVFLECVQDMDHENMFWYRQDPGLGLRLIYFSYDVKMKEKGDIPEGYSVSREKKERFSLILESASTNQTSMYLCASTLASTHNEQFFGPGTRLTVL.

The CDR3 coding sequence is TGTGCCTGGAGTGTACGGATGAGGGAGCAGTACTTC. It specifies CAWSVRMREQYF. The chain uses TRBV30 and TRBJ2-7, with D unclear. Trimming stripped 0 bases from V and 7 bases from J, with 10 bases between. Germline CDR1 GTSNPN, CDR2 SVGIG (reference sequence). This CDR3 comprises 12 residues.

V usage is TRBV7-7 and J usage is TRBJ2-7; TRBD1 matches at 10 bases. Germline loops: CDR1 SSHAT, CDR2 FNYEAQ (reference sequence). The CDR3 consists of 17 residues. As DNA, the CDR3 is TGTGCTAGCCCACTGAGCGCCGACAGGGGGCCAAGCTACGAGCAGTACTTC. It is translated as CASPLSADRGPSYEQYF.

About this clone itself: Germline is not matched at one junction end, which may reflect a read error. The genes are TRBV7-2 and TRBJ2-3, with TRBD1 matching over 8 bases. This CDR3 is 12 amino acids long. Germline V gene lookup returns CDR1 SGHTA and CDR2 FQGNSA. The CDR3 loop is CASSLSGTGPSF. DNA of the CDR3: TGTGCCAGCAGCTTGTCCGGGACAGGCCCATCCTTC.

This clone was detected only a few times. Other DNA sequences in the same sample also yield this CDR3. The CDR3 sequence is CSATTGYGYTF. Written as DNA, the CDR3 is TGCAGTGCTACCACGGGGTATGGCTACACCTTC. The rearrangement uses TRBV20-1 and TRBJ1-2; D remains ambiguous. Trimming took off 4 bases at V and 5 bases at J, with 8 bases between the two ends. CDR1 DFQATT and CDR2 SNEGSKA come from the germline V gene (reference sequence). The CDR3 is 11 residues long.

This clone was counted many times. The chain joins TRBV7-9 to TRBJ2-2; a possible D gene is TRBD1 (5 bases). Germline lookup yields CDR1 SEHNR and CDR2 FQNEAQ (reference sequence). The CDR3 length is 18 residues. Trimming stripped 1 base from V and 2 bases from J, with 17 bases between. The CDR3 is CASSLGAWGSPNTGELFF. The DNA of the CDR3 is TGTGCCAGCAGCTTAGGTGCGTGGGGCAGCCCCAACACCGGGGAGCTGTTTTTT.

V and J are TRBV7-9 and TRBJ2-7, with TRBD2 matching 8 bases. With 2 bases clipped from V and 6 bases from J, the junction kept 3 bases outside the gene matches. This CDR3 has 13 residues. The germline V gene has CDR1 SEHNR and CDR2 FQNEAQ (reference sequence). CDR3 DNA sequence: TGTGCCAGCAGCTTATTAGCGGGAAGCGAGCAGTACTTC. It translates to CASSLLAGSEQYF.

This sequence joins TRBV27 and TRBJ1-4; D perhaps matches TRBD1 (6 bases). V lost 5 bases, J lost 5 bases, and 18 bases lay in between. This CDR3 has 16 amino acids. CDR1 and CDR2 from the germline V gene are MNHEY and SMNVEV (reference sequence). DNA of the CDR3: TGTGCCAGCAGTCGCTGGACGGAGGGGGAAAATGAAAAACTGTTTTTT. As protein: CASSRWTEGENEKLFF.

V usage is TRBV5-1 and J usage is TRBJ2-2; TRBD2 matches at 10 bases. Germline V gives CDR1 SGHRS, CDR2 YFSETQ. The CDR3 loop spans 17 amino acids. V was clipped by 4 bases and J by 7 bases; unmatched bases: 13. The CDR3 DNA reads TGCGCCAGCAGCCCCGCCCCCCCTAGCGGGAGTAGCGGGGAGCTGTTTTTT. Protein: CASSPAPPSGSSGELFF. Looking up the rest from reference TRBV5-1 and TRBJ2-2 gives the full variable domain: KAGVTQTPRYLIKTRGQQVTLSCSPISGHRSVSWYQQTPGQGLQFLFEYFSETQRNKGNFPGRFSGRQFSNSRSEMNVSTLELGDSALYLCASSPAPPSGSSGELFFGEGSRLTVL.

The genes are TRBV11-2 and TRBJ2-1; weak D call: TRBD1 (5 bases). V was pared by 4 bases and J by 12 bases, with 13 bases between. Germline-derived CDR1 and CDR2 are SGHAT and FQNNGV. This CDR3 spans 12 amino acids. CDR3 sequence: CASSSYRLGQFF. The CDR3 DNA reads as TGTGCCAGCAGCTCGTACAGGTTAGGGCAGTTCTTC.

The chain couples TRBV13 to TRBJ2-5, with D unresolved. Germline V lookup: CDR1 PRHDT, CDR2 FYEKMQ (reference sequence). The V end was cut by 0 bases, the J end by 2 bases, with 4 bases between. The CDR3 loop spans 13 amino acids. CDR3 bases: TGTGCCAGCAGCTTAGGCCCTCAAGAGACCCAGTACTTC. This codes for CASSLGPQETQYF.

The rearrangement uses TRBV11-2 and TRBJ1-1; maybe TRBD1 (5 bases). This CDR3 comprises 15 residues. The V gene lost 2 bases and the J gene lost 0 bases, with 10 bases spanning the gap. Germline V gene data show CDR1 as SGHAT and CDR2 as FQNNGV. Written as DNA, the CDR3 is TGTGCCAGCAGCTTAAGGGGATCCATGAACACTGAAGCTTTCTTT. This sequence encodes CASSLRGSMNTEAFF.

This chain uses TRBV18 with TRBJ2-5; 7 bases agree with TRBD1. Germline CDR1 and CDR2: KGHSH and LQKENI. The CDR3 totals 15 residues. V lost 5 bases to trimming and J lost 5 bases; unmatched junction nucleotides: 11. DNA of the CDR3: TGTGCCAGCTCATTGTCGACAGGGAATGTGGAGACCCAGTACTTC. This encodes CASSLSTGNVETQYF.

The chain is built from TRBV18 and TRBJ2-3, with D possibly being TRBD1 or TRBD2 (5 bases each). V shed 3 bases and J shed 2 bases, with 9 bases lying between them. CDR1 is KGHSH, CDR2 LQKENI, per germline. CDR3 length: 14 amino acids. The CDR3 coding sequence is TGTGCCAGCTCACCCCAGGGACCCACAGATACGCAGTATTTT. This codes for CASSPQGPTDTQYF.

This chain uses TRBV6-6 with TRBJ1-4, with 8 bases matching TRBD1. The CDR3 contains 15 residues. Looked up from germline, CDR1 is MNHNY and CDR2 is SVGAGI (reference sequence). J gave up 8 bases and V 6 bases, and 11 bases lay outside the gene matches. The CDR3: CASRPTDRGGEKLFF. For the CDR3, the DNA is TGTGCCAGCAGACCAACCGACAGGGGAGGCGAAAAACTGTTTTTT.

The chain joins TRBV21-1 to TRBJ2-7; the table calls TRBD2, which could not be checked here. TRBV21-1 is a pseudogene segment. CDR3 length: 17 residues. For the CDR3, the DNA is TGTGCCAGCAGCTCTCTCGAGGGAGCGGCCAACTCCTACGAGCAGTACTTC. This sequence encodes CASSSLEGAANSYEQYF.

The V gene is TRBV5-1, the J gene TRBJ2-6; D is possibly TRBD2 (5 bases). There are 16 residues in the CDR3. Trimming stripped 3 bases from V and 1 base from J, with 11 bases between. Germline CDR1 and CDR2: SGHRS and YFSETQ. The DNA of the CDR3 is TGCGCCAGCAGCTCCTCAGGAGGTTCTGGGGCCAACGTCCTGACTTTC. Translated: CASSSSGGSGANVLTF.

This sequence joins TRBV7-9 and TRBJ1-2; a possible D gene is TRBD1 (5 bases). V was cut by 5 bases and J by 4 bases, with 17 bases left in between. Germline V gene sequence: CDR1 SEHNR, CDR2 FQNEAQ (reference sequence). The CDR3 covers 15 residues. The CDR3 loop is CASSKEGPGGYGYTF. CDR3 in DNA: TGTGCCAGCAGCAAAGAGGGGCCGGGGGGCTATGGCTACACCTTC.

The chain employs TRBV19 and TRBJ1-4; D is ambiguous. The germline V gene has CDR1 LNHDA and CDR2 SQIVND (reference sequence). Deletions cut 3 bases from V and 4 bases from J, with 9 bases between. The CDR3 runs to 14 residues. CDR3 sequence: CASSIGRINEKLFF. The CDR3, as DNA: TGTGCCAGTAGTATTGGAAGAATTAATGAAAAACTGTTTTTT.

This clone was detected many times. The V gene is TRBV30, the J gene TRBJ2-2; D ambiguous. The CDR3 is 17 amino acids. V was cut by 4 bases and J by 2 bases, with 20 bases left in between. Germline CDR1 is GTSNPN and CDR2 is SVGIG (reference sequence). CDR3: CAWTSWRAESNTGELFF. The CDR3 DNA reads TGTGCCTGGACGAGCTGGCGCGCGGAGTCAAACACCGGGGAGCTGTTTTTT.

The V and J genes are TRBV15 and TRBJ1-1; D is ambiguous. V lost 6 bases and J 3 bases, leaving 11 bases between the germline ends. The germline gives CDR1 LNHNV, CDR2 YYDKDF (reference sequence). CDR3 size: 13 residues. The CDR3 sequence: CATRMDQYTEAFF. In nucleotides, the CDR3 is TGTGCCACCAGAATGGACCAATACACTGAAGCTTTCTTT.

The chain couples TRBV30 to TRBJ1-5; no clear D. The V gene lost 3 bases and the J gene lost 1 base, with 7 bases spanning the gap. The CDR3 runs 13 residues. The germline CDR1 and CDR2 sequences are GTSNPN and SVGIG (reference sequence). The CDR3 region is CAWSSRSNQPQHF. CDR3 nucleotides: TGTGCCTGGAGCTCGCGAAGCAATCAGCCCCAGCATTTT.

Ten or more counts support this clone. The chain is built from TRBV11-2 and TRBJ2-7, with 13 bases that match TRBD2. Trimming removed 4 bases from V and 4 bases from J; junction bases left unmatched: 4. Germline V gene lookup returns CDR1 SGHAT and CDR2 FQNNGV. This CDR3 comprises 15 residues. The CDR3, as DNA: TGTGCCAGCAGCTCACTAGCGGGAGGGCCGTACGAGCAGTACTTC. Its protein product is CASSSLAGGPYEQYF.